These 6 T cell receptor beta chains originate from one sample sequenced in a study of Graves' ophthalmopathy and Graves' hyperthyroidism. Amplification of the TCR beta CDR3 regions used RNA transcripts (as template). A first-round RT-PCR used HTBI primers, followed by a second-round multiplex PCR. From the multiplex PCR reads, TCRdb called clonotypes with MiXCR, one entry per CDR3 protein. Here the sample spans approximately 160,000 distinct CDR3 sequences, 39% being singletons. Sequencing was carried out using peripheral blood. The source is a man aged 30 to 45 with Graves' ophthalmopathy.

J is TRBJ1-3 and V is TRBV7-9; 9 bases line up with TRBD1. The CDR3 spans 14 residues. CDR1 and CDR2 from the germline V gene are SEHNR and FQNEAQ (reference sequence). Trimming took 6 bases from V and 4 from J; bases not matched to a gene: 4. CDR3 in amino acids: CASRTGGRGNTIYF. CDR3 coding DNA: TGTGCCAGCAGAACAGGGGGCCGGGGAAACACCATATATTTT.

This clonotype was seen only a few times. The chain employs TRBV6-2 or TRBV6-3 and TRBJ2-7; D unresolved. Germline CDR1 reads MNHEY; CDR2 reads SVGEGT. V was trimmed by 6 bases and J by 2 bases, leaving 11 bases between them. The CDR3 has 13 residues. This CDR3 is CASSPTGAYEQYF. The CDR3, as DNA: TGTGCCAGCAGCCCCACGGGCGCCTACGAGCAGTACTTC.

This clonotype came up many times. The chain has TRBV30 and TRBJ1-6; tentatively, D is TRBD1 (5 bases). CDR1 is GTSNPN, CDR2 SVGIG, per germline (reference sequence). This CDR3 is built from 14 residues. V lost 0 bases to trimming and J lost 8 bases, with 11 bases between them. CDR3 sequence: CAWSVLDTDSPLHF. The CDR3, as DNA: TGTGCCTGGAGTGTACTGGACACCGATTCACCCCTCCACTTT. Variable domain in full (rest from reference TRBV30 and TRBJ1-6): SQTIHQWPATLVQPVGSPLSLECTVEGTSNPNLYWYRQAAGRGLQLLFYSVGIGQISSEVPQNLSASRPQDRQFILSSKKLLLSDSGFYLCAWSVLDTDSPLHFGNGTRLTVT.

The gene calls are TRBV28 and TRBJ2-7; D uncertain. CDR3 length: 14 residues. CDR1 and CDR2 (germline): MDHEN, SYDVKM. Between the trimmed V and J ends, which lost 2 bases and 5 bases, there was a span of 13 bases. The CDR3 spells CASSLGLVHHEQYF. The CDR3 bases are TGTGCCAGCAGTTTAGGATTAGTTCACCACGAGCAGTACTTC.

Ten or more counts support this clonotype. This chain connects TRBV12-3 or TRBV12-4 to TRBJ2-7, with a weak D call TRBD2 (6 bases). V lost 6 bases and J 4 bases, leaving 19 bases between the germline ends. There are 15 residues in the CDR3. CDR3 residues: CASSPRRLVRYEQYF. The CDR3 bases are TGTGCCAGCAGCCCACGCCGACTAGTTCGATACGAGCAGTACTTC.

This clonotype has at least ten counts. The rearrangement uses TRBV7-2 and TRBJ2-7; 9 positions agree with TRBD1. Trimming removed 4 bases from V and 7 bases from J; junction bases left unmatched: 8. The CDR3 has 14 amino acids. Germline V gene lookup returns CDR1 SGHTA and CDR2 FQGNSA. CDR3 in amino acids: CASSSGQGYGEQYF. The CDR3 DNA follows: TGTGCCAGCAGCTCGGGACAGGGTTATGGGGAGCAGTACTTC.